The entry that follows covers one TCR beta chain sequence. This clonotype occurred once. Its cognate antigen has yet to be identified. Base qualities are not recorded, but no much larger clone differs from it by a single base. One read gives only weak evidence. The CDR3 holds 17 amino acids from the cysteine to the phenylalanine. Of all the DNA, just the CDR3 is kept, 51 bases in frame from base 1. The germline V gene supplies CDR1 SGHRS and CDR2 YFSETQ. The V end gives up 5 bases and the J end 0 bases, leaving 6 bases in the junction not matched to a gene. In light of the paper, this sample's time point label describes: newly diagnosed GD, antithyroid drugs for less than 3 months. For both TCR sequencing and RNA sequencing, RNA was extracted from PBMCs in TRIzol. The diagnosis of Graves' disease followed American Thyroid Association guidelines. The patients came from an endocrinology department in Xi'an, China. Each patient gave around 9.2 milliliters of peripheral blood, collected in an EDTA anticoagulant tube. PBMCs were isolated by Ficoll Paque Plus density gradient separation without further T cell sorting. RNA quality was checked with an Agilent 2100 Bioanalyzer and agarose gel, and concentration with a NanoDrop 2000.

The sample comes from a study of regulatory T cells in long-lasting Graves disease (dated by TCRdb to the early 2020s). Background for the entire study: Newly diagnosed Graves' disease patients had taken antithyroid drugs for less than 3 months. Peripheral blood TCR sequencing and RNA sequencing compared persistent Graves' disease patients with newly diagnosed Graves' disease patients. The study took place in China and was registered as a clinical trial. A total of around 35 samples underwent TCR sequencing, from about 13 patients with persistent Graves' disease and some 20 patients with newly diagnosed Graves' disease. Overall results and qualifications from the work: Preferential use of TRBV28, TRBJ1-2 and TRBJ2-5 was observed in persistent disease, whereas TRBV20-1 and TRBJ2-1 were favored in newly diagnosed disease. Compared with newly diagnosed patients, patients with persistent Graves' disease had lower TCR Shannon entropy and fewer highly expanded clones, which suggests clonal expansion. The authors noted that the small sample size was a limitation that may lower accuracy. More public clonotypes were shared among persistent patients (around 2,600) than among newly diagnosed patients (966). The study examined only peripheral blood because the primary lesion, thyroid tissue, could not be accessed. Sequencing and analysis were restricted to the TCR beta chain.

Library preparation used multiplex PCR. Data came from an Illumina HiSeq 4000. To build TCR beta libraries, CDR3 regions were amplified by Arm-PCR using iRepertoire HTBI primers. Gel purification was performed on PCR products prior to sequencing. As for the authors' bioinformatics: Gene usage analysis of CDR3 amino acid clonotypes used the 55 to 80 TRBV and more than 13 TRBJ segments found across samples. COPE and FqMerger were used to merge the filtered high-quality paired reads into contigs. BLAST was used to align contigs to the IMGT TRBV, TRBD and TRBJ reference genes, and CDR3 was defined following IMGT. Clonotypes above 0.1% frequency were classified as highly expanded clones. Shannon entropy served as the measure of repertoire diversity, while the Gini coefficient captured V-J evenness. A clonotype was considered public if more than one individual shared it. The public reads were reanalyzed by TCRdb: fastp trimming at Q25, MiXCR alignment, in-frame beta chains only. Rows are combined by CDR3 protein, so each entry shows the most common genes and DNA. These V and J calls originate from TCRdb's pipeline instead of the authors' own analysis. This sample is represented by approximately 470,000 distinct CDR3 sequences; 15% to 20% of them were singletons. The ten largest make up more than 10% of the sample.

These same records also appear under a second study, on T cells in Graves' hyperthyroidism and ophthalmopathy. The second study, in turn, reports: Graves' hyperthyroidism was defined as stable when no progression to ophthalmopathy occurred over 18 months of follow-up. The hyperthyroidism patients were between 18 and 65 years old and newly diagnosed, with a disease duration of less than 2 months. The study excluded patients with uncontrolled infections, other autoimmune diseases, pregnancy or lactation. Diagnoses relied on clinical symptoms, serum thyroxine and TRAb, thyroid ultrasound and orbital computed tomography. The TCR CDR3 was subjected to a first round of RT-PCR using the HTBI primer set and the Qiagen OneStep RT-PCR kit. Most expanded thyroid clonotypes (frequency above 0.001) were also detected in blood, suggesting blood repertoires may reflect thyroid immune responses. In cross-validation, a model built on a 13 V-J signature told ophthalmopathy apart from stable hyperthyroidism with 85% to 90% sensitivity and roughly 82% specificity, and in testing the same model reached 80%/75%. During validation, the model predicted progression to ophthalmopathy a median of approximately 6.5 months ahead of onset, with approximately 71% sensitivity and about 72% specificity. To identify distinguishing TCR V-J signatures, a discovery cohort of 90 to 100 patients was used, comprising fewer than 45 with Graves' ophthalmopathy and some 60 with stable Graves' hyperthyroidism. Whether ophthalmopathy could be predicted prospectively was tested in an independent validation cohort made up of 18 to 20 hyperthyroidism patients plus 17 patients who later progressed to ophthalmopathy. For training and testing, the 100 or so patients in the discovery cohort were randomly divided in a 7:3 ratio. In six Graves' hyperthyroidism patients, the study also compared T-cell repertoires from thyroid tissue with T-cell repertoires from blood. After blood sampling, hyperthyroidism patients were treated with methimazole at a starting dose of 30 mg daily, and ophthalmopathy patients were treated with high-dose intravenous methylprednisolone. Libraries were constructed in a second round of multiplex PCR, after which size selection and purification were carried out. The libraries were sequenced on an Illumina HiSeq2000 using paired-end 100 bp reads. Raw data were processed with SOAPnuke, discarding reads with adapters, uncalled bases, mean Phred below 15, or no exact constant-primer or identifier match. COPE v1.2.5 was used to merge high-quality paired reads, and clonotypes were defined as unique nucleotide sequences. MiTCR v1.1 was used to align the clonotypes against IMGT TRBV, TRBD and TRBJ reference segments. Only V-J combinations with frequency above 0.0001, covering 99% to 99.2% of repertoires, were analysed. The TCS score was defined as F50 (clonal expansion) divided by E x V (chaos), with BLOSUM62-based TCRdist calculated between CDR3 peptides within each V-J. Welch's t-statistics and random forest reduced fewer than 550 V-J features to 13, which were used in a naive Bayes classifier (R e1071). No statistical method was used to set the sample size in advance, and investigators knew the group allocation. According to the paper, TCR Vbeta CDR3 sequencing was carried out on more than 120 peripheral blood samples, which came from fewer than 50 ophthalmopathy, under 85 hyperthyroidism and about 17 progressor patients.

The rearrangement joined TRBV5-1 to TRBJ2-1; TRBD2 agrees with 12 junctional bases. This TCR was sampled from a middle-aged man with Graves disease. Donor details come from another sample of the same person, matched by shared clones. The specimen was peripheral blood mononuclear cells (PBMCs), collected at new diagnosis, from a patient treated with antithyroid drugs. The DNA sequence follows: TGCGCCAGCAGTGATGGACTAGCGGGAATCTCCTACAATGAGCAGTTCTTC. This yields the protein CASSDGLAGISYNEQFF.